Presented here are 29 T cell receptor beta chains from one specimen sequenced in a study of cytomegalovirus exposure and HLA in healthy donors. A multiplex PCR was run with 60 Vbeta primers and 13 Jbeta primers. This table comes from immunoSEQ multiplex PCR, and its TCRdb copy is limited to in-frame clones, with some not included. The sample records around 160,000 clones, 70% to 80% being singletons. The sequencing sample was made of PBMCs. The receptor source for this set is a man aged 40-49 years in good health and CMV-seropositive.

V and J are TRBV5-8 and TRBJ1-2; TRBD1 agrees at 8 bases. The CDR3 loop spans 15 amino acids. Germline loops: CDR1 SGHTS, CDR2 YDEGEE. V shed 2 bases, J shed 4 bases, and the junction held 7 bases outside the gene matches. The chain's CDR3 is CASSFEDRAIYGYTF. The CDR3 DNA is TGTGCCAGCAGCTTTGAGGACAGGGCGATCTATGGCTACACCTTC.

The J gene is TRBJ2-1, the V gene TRBV10-3, with unresolved D. Trimming pared 2 bases from V and 7 bases from J, leaving 6 bases between. Germline CDR1 ENHRY, CDR2 SYGVKD. This CDR3 contains 12 residues. The CDR3 DNA reads as TGTGCCATCAGTGAGACTCAAAATGAGCAGTTCTTC. Protein sequence: CAISETQNEQFF.

There are a few counts of this clone. The rearrangement uses TRBV14 and TRBJ1-1; D gene unclear. Looked up from germline, CDR1 is SGHDN and CDR2 is FVKESK. The V end was cut by 4 bases, the J end by 1 base, with 7 bases between. This CDR3 is built from 13 residues. CDR3 amino acids: CASSLQPNTEAFF. Here the CDR3 DNA reads TGTGCCAGCAGCCTACAGCCGAACACTGAAGCTTTCTTT.

A single count supports this clone. The rearrangement joins TRBV15 to TRBJ1-3; the D is unclear. CDR3 length equals 15 residues. V was shortened by 0 bases and J by 4 bases, with 10 bases between the two germline ends. Germline V lookup: CDR1 LNHNV, CDR2 YYDKDF (reference sequence). CDR3 loop: CATSRDRLVGNTIYF. DNA of the CDR3: TGTGCCACCAGCAGAGATCGACTCGTCGGAAACACCATATATTTT.

The chain has TRBV4-2 and TRBJ2-7; possible D gene TRBD1, 6 bases. Trimming removed 0 bases at V and 7 bases at J, with 19 bases between. Germline V lookup: CDR1 LGHNA, CDR2 YNFKEQ. This CDR3 spans 16 amino acids. The CDR3: CASSQEGLKPDREQYF. Written as DNA, the CDR3 is TGTGCCAGCAGCCAAGAGGGTTTAAAACCCGACAGGGAGCAGTACTTC.

The V gene is TRBV11-2, the J gene TRBJ2-5, with 9 bases identical to TRBD1. This CDR3 contains 16 residues. V lost 5 bases to trimming and J lost 1 base; unmatched junction nucleotides: 8. CDR1 and CDR2 from the germline V gene are SGHAT and FQNNGV. The DNA for the CDR3 is TGTGCCAGCAGCCCCGACCGGGACAGGGTCCAAGAGACCCAGTACTTC. It encodes CASSPDRDRVQETQYF.

The V call is TRBV7-3, the J call TRBJ2-2; tentatively, D is TRBD2 (6 bases). This CDR3 is 16 amino acids long. With 2 bases removed from V and 5 bases from J, the gap between germline ends came to 15 bases. Germline-derived CDR1 and CDR2 are SGHTA and FQGTGA. The CDR3 region has the DNA TGTGCCAGCAGCTTAGTTGGGGGGAGTCTAACCGGGGAGCTGTTTTTT. Its protein product is CASSLVGGSLTGELFF.

The chain recombines TRBV4-3 with TRBJ2-1; 8 bases align to TRBD2. J gave up 3 bases and V 4 bases, and 5 bases lay outside the gene matches. Germline loops: CDR1 LGHNA, CDR2 YSLEER. There are 15 residues in the CDR3. The CDR3 loop is CASSPLAGSYNEQFF. In DNA, the CDR3 is TGCGCCAGCAGCCCCTTAGCGGGAAGCTACAATGAGCAGTTCTTC.

The genes are TRBV5-6 and TRBJ1-1, with D possibly TRBD1 on 5 matching bases. The CDR3 contains 16 residues. The V gene lost 0 bases and the J gene lost 0 bases, with 12 bases spanning the gap. Germline CDR1 and CDR2: SGHDT and YYEEEE. The CDR3 reads CASSLVQGSMNTEAFF. CDR3 nucleotides: TGTGCCAGCAGCTTGGTGCAGGGAAGCATGAACACTGAAGCTTTCTTT.

The rearrangement links TRBV4-1 to TRBJ2-1; 13 nucleotides line up with TRBD2. The CDR3 totals 16 residues. V was pared by 1 base and J by 10 bases, with 7 bases of the junction left unmatched. The V gene's germline CDR1 is MGHRA and CDR2 YSYEKL. The CDR3 protein is CASSQGALAGGEEQFF. CDR3 in DNA: TGCGCCAGCAGCCAAGGAGCACTAGCGGGAGGGGAAGAGCAGTTCTTC.

Remarks on this clone: Other DNA sequences in this specimen translate into the identical CDR3. The CDR3 DNA follows: TGTGCCAGCAGTTCCCATCAAGGGGAAAACGAGCAGTACTTC. This translates into CASSSHQGENEQYF. The V call is TRBV28, the J call TRBJ2-7; TRBD1 is a possible D gene (5 bases). Per the germline V gene, CDR1 is MDHEN and CDR2 is SYDVKM. Trimming removed 4 bases at V and 5 bases at J, with 15 bases between. The CDR3 runs 14 residues.

This clone showed up just a few times. The chain couples TRBV7-9 to TRBJ2-7; D is uncertain. Trimming pared 1 base from V and 7 bases from J, leaving 8 bases between. The CDR3 contains 12 residues. Per germline, CDR1 SEHNR and CDR2 FQNEAQ (reference sequence). The CDR3 nucleotides are TGTGCCAGCAGCTTAGTTTCGTCGGAGCAGTACTTC. Protein product: CASSLVSSEQYF.

The gene calls are TRBV7-2 and TRBJ2-1, with 13 bases fitting TRBD2. Unmatched junction bases numbered 6, after V lost 4 bases and J lost 9 bases. The CDR3 runs 15 residues. Germline CDR1 is SGHTA and CDR2 is FQGNSA. The CDR3 bases are TGTGCCAGCAGCTCCGGACTAGCGGGAGCGATTGAGCAGTTCTTC. Amino acids: CASSSGLAGAIEQFF.

The CDR3 nucleotides read TGTGCCAGCAGCCAGACTCCCGGGTACGAGCAGTACTTC. Protein sequence: CASSQTPGYEQYF. This chain joins TRBV7-6 and TRBJ2-7; no definite D call. The CDR3 is 13 amino acids. The ends were cut back, 5 bases at V and 4 bases at J, with 12 bases in the middle. Germline V gives CDR1 SGHVS, CDR2 FNYEAQ.

J is TRBJ2-2 and V is TRBV11-3, with TRBD2 identical over 11 bases. The germline V gene encodes CDR1 SGHNT and CDR2 YENEEA. This CDR3 comprises 16 residues. J lost 6 bases, V lost 4 bases, and 7 bases had no gene match. CDR3: CASSSLAGGTAGELFF. The CDR3 DNA is TGTGCCAGCAGCTCGCTAGCGGGAGGAACGGCCGGGGAGCTGTTTTTT.

V usage is TRBV27 and J usage is TRBJ2-3, with no clear D. The CDR3 is 14 amino acids. The germline V and J ends were trimmed by 4 bases and 5 bases, with 13 bases remaining between them. Germline assignment: CDR1 MNHEY and CDR2 SMNVEV (reference sequence). This CDR3 reads CASSSERPQDTQYF. The CDR3 region has the DNA TGTGCCAGCAGTTCCGAGCGTCCGCAAGATACGCAGTATTTT.

The rearrangement joins TRBV19 to TRBJ2-5; TRBD2 matches 7 bases. Germline lookup yields CDR1 LNHDA and CDR2 SQIVND (reference sequence). The CDR3 totals 13 residues. The V gene end was trimmed by 3 bases and the J gene end by 7 bases; junction bases not matched to a gene: 5. Here the CDR3 reads CASSISGEGTQYF. The CDR3 bases are TGTGCCAGTAGTATTTCGGGGGAGGGGACCCAGTACTTC. Full variable domain (outside the CDR3, taken from reference TRBV19 and TRBJ2-5): DGGITQSPKYLFRKEGQNVTLSCEQNLNHDAMYWYRQDPGQGLRLIYYSQIVNDFQKGDIAEGYSVSREKKESFPLTVTSAQKNPTAFYLCASSISGEGTQYFGPGTRLLVL.

The V and J genes are TRBV2 and TRBJ2-1; 9 bases are shared with TRBD1. CDR3 size: 14 residues. The junction had 11 bases not matched to a gene; V was cut back by 8 bases and J by 9 bases. Germline-derived CDR1 and CDR2 are SNHLY and FYNNEI. CDR3 nucleotide sequence: TGTGCCAGCCAATTGACAGGGGGGCAGGGTGAGCAGTTCTTC. Amino acids: CASQLTGGQGEQFF.

The rearrangement joins TRBV18 to TRBJ1-2, with 7 bases matching TRBD1. The CDR3 is 16 amino acids. V lost 2 bases, J lost 4 bases, and 10 bases stayed unmatched. Looked up from germline, CDR1 is KGHSH and CDR2 is LQKENI. The CDR3 DNA follows: TGTGCCAGCTCACCAGTAACCGGGACAGACGCCTATGGCTACACCTTC. Translated: CASSPVTGTDAYGYTF. Looking up the rest from reference TRBV18 and TRBJ1-2 gives the full variable domain: NAGVMQNPRHLVRRRGQEARLRCSPMKGHSHVYWYRQLPEEGLKFMVYLQKENIIDESGMPKERFSAEFPKEGPSILRIQQVVRGDSAAYFCASSPVTGTDAYGYTFGSGTRLTVV.

This sequence joins TRBV5-1 and TRBJ2-3; TRBD2 matches at 7 bases. CDR3 length equals 16 residues. The V gene's germline CDR1 is SGHRS and CDR2 YFSETQ. Germline trimming cut 3 bases from V and 0 bases from J; bases unmatched to any gene: 7. The CDR3, as DNA: TGCGCCAGCAGCTACGGGGGGAGCGGCAGCACAGATACGCAGTATTTT. Translated: CASSYGGSGSTDTQYF. The full variable domain, its missing parts supplied by reference TRBV5-1 and TRBJ2-3, is KAGVTQTPRYLIKTRGQQVTLSCSPISGHRSVSWYQQTPGQGLQFLFEYFSETQRNKGNFPGRFSGRQFSNSRSEMNVSTLELGDSALYLCASSYGGSGSTDTQYFGPGTRLTVL.

The rearrangement links TRBV5-1 to TRBJ2-5; possibly TRBD2 for D (6 bases). Per germline, CDR1 SGHRS and CDR2 YFSETQ. The CDR3 totals 15 residues. Deletions cut 0 bases from V and 4 bases from J, with 13 bases between. The CDR3 DNA sequence: TGCGCCAGCAGCTTGGATGGCGGGAACGGAGAGACCCAGTACTTC. Translating gives CASSLDGGNGETQYF.

The rearrangement links TRBV19 to TRBJ1-4, with 7 nucleotides matching TRBD1. This CDR3 has 13 residues. With V trimmed by 9 bases and J by 5 bases, 6 bases remained unmatched. Germline V gene sequence: CDR1 LNHDA, CDR2 SQIVND (reference sequence). CDR3 protein: CARADRTNEKLFF. DNA of the CDR3: TGTGCCAGGGCGGACAGGACAAATGAAAAACTGTTTTTT. The variable domain in full, completed from reference TRBV19 and TRBJ1-4, reads DGGITQSPKYLFRKEGQNVTLSCEQNLNHDAMYWYRQDPGQGLRLIYYSQIVNDFQKGDIAEGYSVSREKKESFPLTVTSAQKNPTAFYLCARADRTNEKLFFGSGTQLSVL.

The genes are TRBV2 and TRBJ2-2; a weak D match, TRBD1 (6 bases). The CDR3 totals 11 residues. The V gene's germline CDR1 is SNHLY and CDR2 FYNNEI. Trimming shortened V by 7 bases and J by 8 bases, and 8 bases separated the two germline ends. CDR3 nucleotide sequence: TGTGCCAGCACTAGGGGGGGGGAGCTGTTTTTT. Amino acids: CASTRGGELFF.

About this clone: One junction end disagrees with the germline gene, perhaps due to a read error. The chain uses TRBV6-5 and TRBJ2-2; 8 nucleotides line up with TRBD2. Germline CDR1 reads MNHEY; CDR2 reads SVGAGI. The length of the CDR3 is 15 residues. This CDR3 is CVSSYAAGAGGELFF. The CDR3 DNA sequence: TGTGTCAGCAGTTACGCAGCGGGAGCTGGCGGGGAGCTGTTTTTT.

This clone came up a few times. V is TRBV7-9 and J is TRBJ2-7, with a weak D call TRBD1 (6 bases). This CDR3 is 17 amino acids long. Per germline, CDR1 SEHNR and CDR2 FQNEAQ (reference sequence). V lost 3 bases, J lost 0 bases, and 18 bases lay in between. The CDR3 loop is CASSFPSTGDSSYEQYF. The DNA for the CDR3 is TGTGCCAGCAGCTTCCCCTCGACAGGCGACTCCTCCTACGAGCAGTACTTC.

The chain carries TRBV4-3 and TRBJ1-5, with D maybe TRBD1 (6 bases). Germline assignment: CDR1 LGHNA and CDR2 YSLEER. V lost 5 bases to trimming and J lost 3 bases, with 17 bases between them. CDR3 size: 16 residues. CDR3: CASSSSWGRVNQPQHF. In DNA, the CDR3 is TGCGCCAGCAGCTCAAGTTGGGGGCGGGTCAATCAGCCCCAGCATTTT.

A single count supports this clone. V gene TRBV5-1 combines with J gene TRBJ1-4, with TRBD1 matching over 7 bases. The germline V gene encodes CDR1 SGHRS and CDR2 YFSETQ. This CDR3 is built from 15 residues. Losses at the gene ends were 6 bases for V and 4 bases for J; bases not matched to a gene: 9. The CDR3 spells CASTSEGTVNEKLFF. Here the CDR3 DNA reads TGCGCCAGCACCAGCGAGGGGACAGTTAATGAAAAACTGTTTTTT.

J is TRBJ2-6 and V is TRBV7-9; D gene ambiguous. The CDR3 runs to 14 residues. V was cut by 4 bases and J by 0 bases, with 4 bases left in between. Germline CDR1 reads SEHNR; CDR2 reads FQNEAQ (reference sequence). CDR3 coding DNA: TGTGCCAGCAGCTACAGCTCTGGGGCCAACGTCCTGACTTTC. It yields the protein CASSYSSGANVLTF.

The chain links TRBV5-1 to TRBJ2-3, with TRBD2 as a possible D gene (7 bases). CDR3 length: 14 amino acids. The germline gives CDR1 SGHRS, CDR2 YFSETQ. The V gene lost 6 bases and the J gene lost 3 bases, with 14 bases spanning the gap. The CDR3 nucleotides are TGCGCCAGCATGCAGGGAGGGGGGACAGATACGCAGTATTTT. Translated, it gives CASMQGGGTDTQYF.